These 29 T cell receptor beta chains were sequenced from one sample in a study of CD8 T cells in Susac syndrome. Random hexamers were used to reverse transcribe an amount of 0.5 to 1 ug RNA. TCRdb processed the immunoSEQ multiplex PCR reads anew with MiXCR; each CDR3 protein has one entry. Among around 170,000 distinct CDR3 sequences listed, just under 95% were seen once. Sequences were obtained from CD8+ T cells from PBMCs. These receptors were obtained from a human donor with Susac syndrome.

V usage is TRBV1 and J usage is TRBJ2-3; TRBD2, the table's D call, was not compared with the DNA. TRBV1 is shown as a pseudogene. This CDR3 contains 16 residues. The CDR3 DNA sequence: TGCACCAGCAGCCAAGTAACTAGCGGGAGCACAGATACGCAGTATTTT. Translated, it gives CTSSQVTSGSTDTQYF.

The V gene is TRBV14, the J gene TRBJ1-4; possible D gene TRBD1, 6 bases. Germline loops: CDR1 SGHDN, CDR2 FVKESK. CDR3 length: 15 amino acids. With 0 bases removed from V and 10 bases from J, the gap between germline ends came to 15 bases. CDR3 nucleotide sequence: TGTGCCAGCAGCCAAGATCTTAGCCAGGGGCGAAAACTGTTTTTT. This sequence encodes CASSQDLSQGRKLFF. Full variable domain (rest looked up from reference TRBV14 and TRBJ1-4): EAGVTQFPSHSVIEKGQTVTLRCDPISGHDNLYWYRRVMGKEIKFLLHFVKESKQDESGMPNNRFLAERTGGTYSTLKVQPAELEDSGVYFCASSQDLSQGRKLFFGSGTQLSVL.

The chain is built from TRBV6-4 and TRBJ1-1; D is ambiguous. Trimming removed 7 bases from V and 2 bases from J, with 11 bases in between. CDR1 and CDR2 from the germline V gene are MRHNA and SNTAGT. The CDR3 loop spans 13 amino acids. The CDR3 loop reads CASKEETNTEAFF. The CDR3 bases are TGTGCCAGCAAAGAGGAGACTAACACTGAAGCTTTCTTT.

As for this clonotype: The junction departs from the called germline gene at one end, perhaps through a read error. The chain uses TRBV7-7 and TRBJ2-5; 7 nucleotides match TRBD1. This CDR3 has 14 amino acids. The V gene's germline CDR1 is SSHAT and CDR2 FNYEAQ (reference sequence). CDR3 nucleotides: TGTGCTAGCAGCCGACGACAGGGAGTGGAGACCCAGTACTTC. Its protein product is CASSRRQGVETQYF.

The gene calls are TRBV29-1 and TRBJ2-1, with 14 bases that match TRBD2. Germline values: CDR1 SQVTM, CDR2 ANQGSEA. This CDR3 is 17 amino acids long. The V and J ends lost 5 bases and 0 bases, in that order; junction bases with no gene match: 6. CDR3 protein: CSVLGLAGAYSYNEQFF. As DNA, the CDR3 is TGCAGCGTTCTGGGACTAGCGGGAGCCTACTCCTACAATGAGCAGTTCTTC.

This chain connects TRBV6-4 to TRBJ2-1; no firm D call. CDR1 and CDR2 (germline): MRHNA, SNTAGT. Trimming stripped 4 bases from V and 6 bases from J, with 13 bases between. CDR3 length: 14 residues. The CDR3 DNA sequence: TGTGCCAGCAGTGTAGTCTCCTCCGGCAATGAGCAGTTCTTC. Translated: CASSVVSSGNEQFF.

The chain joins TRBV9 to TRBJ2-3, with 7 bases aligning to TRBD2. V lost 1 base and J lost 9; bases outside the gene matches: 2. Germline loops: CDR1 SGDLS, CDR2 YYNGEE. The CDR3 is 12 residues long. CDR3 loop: CASSVSGGTQYF. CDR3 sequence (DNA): TGTGCCAGCAGCGTATCGGGAGGAACGCAGTATTTT.

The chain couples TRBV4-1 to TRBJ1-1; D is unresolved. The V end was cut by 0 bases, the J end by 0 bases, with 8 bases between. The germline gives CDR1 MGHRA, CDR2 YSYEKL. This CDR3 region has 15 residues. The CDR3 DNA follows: TGCGCCAGCAGCCAAGAGTTCGCAGTGAACACTGAAGCTTTCTTT. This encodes CASSQEFAVNTEAFF.

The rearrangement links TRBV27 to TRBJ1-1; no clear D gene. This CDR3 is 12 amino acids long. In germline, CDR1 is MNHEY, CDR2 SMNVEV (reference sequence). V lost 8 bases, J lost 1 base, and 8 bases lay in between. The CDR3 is CASGIENTEAFF. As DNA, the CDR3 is TGTGCCAGCGGGATCGAGAACACTGAAGCTTTCTTT.

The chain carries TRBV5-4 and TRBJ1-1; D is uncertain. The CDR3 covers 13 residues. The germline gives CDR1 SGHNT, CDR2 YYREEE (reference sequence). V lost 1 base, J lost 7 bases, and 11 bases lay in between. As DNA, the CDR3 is TGTGCCAGCAGCTTGATAAGTGGGGATGAAGCTTTCTTT. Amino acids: CASSLISGDEAFF.

CDR3 protein: CASSLEGYRREETQYF. CDR3 nucleotide sequence: TGTGCCAGCAGCTTGGAAGGTTACAGGAGGGAAGAGACCCAGTACTTC. The V call is TRBV5-4, the J call TRBJ2-5; tentative D call: TRBD2 (6 bases). The CDR3 runs to 16 residues. V shed 0 bases and J shed 3 bases, with 15 bases lying between them. Germline V gene lookup returns CDR1 SGHNT and CDR2 YYREEE (reference sequence). The complete variable domain, with remaining parts taken from reference TRBV5-4 and TRBJ2-5, reads ETGVTQSPTHLIKTRGQQVTLRCSSQSGHNTVSWYQQALGQGPQFIFQYYREEENGRGNFPPRFSGLQFPNYSSELNVNALELDDSALYLCASSLEGYRREETQYFGPGTRLLVL.

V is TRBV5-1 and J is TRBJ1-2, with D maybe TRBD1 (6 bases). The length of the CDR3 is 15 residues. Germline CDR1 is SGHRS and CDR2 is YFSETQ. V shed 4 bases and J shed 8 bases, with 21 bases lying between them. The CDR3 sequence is CASSQEQGSLEGYTF. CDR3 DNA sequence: TGCGCCAGCAGCCAGGAACAGGGAAGTTTGGAGGGCTACACCTTC.

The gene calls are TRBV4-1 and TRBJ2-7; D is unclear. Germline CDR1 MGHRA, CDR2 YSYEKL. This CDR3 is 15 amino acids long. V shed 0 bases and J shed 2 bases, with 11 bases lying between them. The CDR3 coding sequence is TGCGCCAGCAGCCAAGATAGCCCGACGACCTACGAGCAGTACTTC. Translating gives CASSQDSPTTYEQYF.

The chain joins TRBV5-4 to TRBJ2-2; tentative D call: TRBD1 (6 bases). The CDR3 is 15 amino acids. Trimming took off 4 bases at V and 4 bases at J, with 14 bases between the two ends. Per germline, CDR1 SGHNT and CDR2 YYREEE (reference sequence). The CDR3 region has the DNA TGTGCCAGCAGCCATCCGGGACAACGCACCGGGGAGCTGTTTTTT. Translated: CASSHPGQRTGELFF.

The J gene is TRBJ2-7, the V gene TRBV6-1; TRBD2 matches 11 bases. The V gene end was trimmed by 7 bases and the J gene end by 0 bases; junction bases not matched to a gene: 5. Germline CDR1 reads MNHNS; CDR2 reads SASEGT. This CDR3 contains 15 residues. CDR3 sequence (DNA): TGTGCCAGCACCGTAGGGACTAGCGGCTCCTACGAGCAGTACTTC. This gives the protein CASTVGTSGSYEQYF.

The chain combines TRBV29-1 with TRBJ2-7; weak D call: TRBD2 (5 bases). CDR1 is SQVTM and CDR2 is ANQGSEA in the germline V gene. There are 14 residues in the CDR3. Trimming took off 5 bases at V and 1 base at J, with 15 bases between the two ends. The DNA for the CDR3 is TGCAGCGTTCGCGGACTGGAACCTTCCTACGAGCAGTACTTC. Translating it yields CSVRGLEPSYEQYF.

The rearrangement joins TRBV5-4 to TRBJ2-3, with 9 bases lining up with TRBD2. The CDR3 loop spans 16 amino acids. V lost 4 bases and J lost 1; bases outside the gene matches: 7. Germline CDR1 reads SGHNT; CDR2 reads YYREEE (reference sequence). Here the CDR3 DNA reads TGTGCCAGCAGCCATCCAGCGGGGGGAGGCACAGATACGCAGTATTTT. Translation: CASSHPAGGGTDTQYF.

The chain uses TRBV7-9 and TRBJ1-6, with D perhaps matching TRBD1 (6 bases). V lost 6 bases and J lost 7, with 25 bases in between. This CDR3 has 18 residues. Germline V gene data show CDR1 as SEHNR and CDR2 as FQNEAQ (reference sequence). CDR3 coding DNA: TGTGCCAGCAGTTCCCTTCCCCCACAGGGTCTGAGGAATTCACCCCTCCACTTT. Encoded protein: CASSSLPPQGLRNSPLHF.

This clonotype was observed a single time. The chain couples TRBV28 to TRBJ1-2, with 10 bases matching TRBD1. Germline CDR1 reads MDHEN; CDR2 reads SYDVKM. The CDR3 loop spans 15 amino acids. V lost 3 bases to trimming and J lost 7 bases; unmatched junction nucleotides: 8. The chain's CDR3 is CASSFSGQGVGGYTF. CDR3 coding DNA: TGTGCCAGCAGTTTTTCCGGACAGGGGGTGGGTGGCTACACCTTC.

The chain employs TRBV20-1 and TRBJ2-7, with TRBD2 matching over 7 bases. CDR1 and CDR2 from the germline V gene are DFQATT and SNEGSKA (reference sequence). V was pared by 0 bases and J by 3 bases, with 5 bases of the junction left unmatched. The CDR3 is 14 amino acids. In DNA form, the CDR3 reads TGCAGTGCTAGAGAAAACCGGGAGGTCTACGAGCAGTACTTC. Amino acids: CSARENREVYEQYF.

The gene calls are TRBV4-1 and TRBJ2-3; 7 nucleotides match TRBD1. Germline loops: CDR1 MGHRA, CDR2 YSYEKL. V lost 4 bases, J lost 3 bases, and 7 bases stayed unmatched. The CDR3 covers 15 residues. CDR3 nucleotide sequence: TGCGCCAGCAGCCTCCCAGACAGGGAGACAGATACGCAGTATTTT. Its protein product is CASSLPDRETDTQYF.

Here the CDR3 reads CSARQAPAGQYF. In nucleotides, the CDR3 is TGCAGTGCTAGACAGGCCCCAGCGGGCCAGTACTTC. The chain carries TRBV20-1 and TRBJ2-5; TRBD2 is a possible D gene (6 bases). Germline-derived CDR1 and CDR2 are DFQATT and SNEGSKA (reference sequence). There are 12 residues in the CDR3. The V end lost 2 bases, the J end lost 10 bases, and 14 bases lay between the germline ends.

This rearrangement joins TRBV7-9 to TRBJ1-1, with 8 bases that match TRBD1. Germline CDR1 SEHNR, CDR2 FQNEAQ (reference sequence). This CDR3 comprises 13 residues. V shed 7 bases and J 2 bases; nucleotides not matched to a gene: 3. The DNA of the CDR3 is TGTGCCAGCAACACAGGGGGAAACACTGAAGCTTTCTTT. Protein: CASNTGGNTEAFF.

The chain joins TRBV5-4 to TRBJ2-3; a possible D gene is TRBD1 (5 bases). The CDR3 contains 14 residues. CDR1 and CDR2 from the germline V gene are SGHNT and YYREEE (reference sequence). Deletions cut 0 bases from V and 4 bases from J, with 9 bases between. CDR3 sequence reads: CASSLAGWADTQYF. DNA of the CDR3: TGTGCCAGCAGCTTGGCAGGGTGGGCAGATACGCAGTATTTT.

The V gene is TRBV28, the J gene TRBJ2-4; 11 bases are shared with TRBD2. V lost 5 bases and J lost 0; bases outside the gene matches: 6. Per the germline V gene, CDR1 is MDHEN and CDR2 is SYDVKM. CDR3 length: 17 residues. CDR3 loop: CASSGLAGDQAKNIQYF. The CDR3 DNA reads TGTGCCAGCAGTGGACTAGCGGGTGACCAAGCCAAAAACATTCAGTACTTC.

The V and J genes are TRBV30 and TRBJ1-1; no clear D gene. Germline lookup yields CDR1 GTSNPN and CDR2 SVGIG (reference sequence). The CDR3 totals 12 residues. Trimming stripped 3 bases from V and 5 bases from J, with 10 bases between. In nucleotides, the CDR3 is TGTGCCTGGAGATCCCTGTGGACTGAAGCTTTCTTT. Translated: CAWRSLWTEAFF.

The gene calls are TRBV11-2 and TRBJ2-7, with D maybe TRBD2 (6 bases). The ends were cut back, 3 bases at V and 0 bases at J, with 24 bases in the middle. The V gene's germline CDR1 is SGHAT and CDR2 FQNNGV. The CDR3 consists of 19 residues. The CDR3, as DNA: TGTGCCAGCAGCTTTCACCGGGCTAGCGTCATTACGAGCTCCTACGAGCAGTACTTC. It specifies CASSFHRASVITSSYEQYF.

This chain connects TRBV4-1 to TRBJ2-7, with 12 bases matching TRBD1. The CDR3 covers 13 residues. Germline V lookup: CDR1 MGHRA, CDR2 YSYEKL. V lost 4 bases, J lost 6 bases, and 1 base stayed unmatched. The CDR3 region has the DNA TGCGCCAGCAGCCGGGACAGGGGGCCCGAGCAGTACTTC. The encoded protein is CASSRDRGPEQYF.

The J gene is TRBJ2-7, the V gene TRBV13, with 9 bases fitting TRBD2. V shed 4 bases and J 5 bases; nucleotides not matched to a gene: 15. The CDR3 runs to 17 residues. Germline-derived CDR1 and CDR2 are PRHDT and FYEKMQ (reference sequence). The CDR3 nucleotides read TGTGCCAGCAGCTCCAGGGGTTTGGGCGGGAGGGCCGACGAGCAGTACTTC. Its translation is CASSSRGLGGRADEQYF.